These 7 T cell receptor beta chains originate from one sample sequenced in a study of early T cells in non-severe SARS-CoV-2 infection. MiXCR, applied by TCRdb to the 5' RACE reads, yields one record per CDR3 protein. The data show about 61,000 distinct CDR3 sequences, 10% to 12% seen once. Sequenced sample: whole blood. The source is an adult who was a healthcare worker with PCR-confirmed SARS-CoV-2 infection or an uninfected control (not recorded which).

V and J are TRBV27 and TRBJ2-7; the D is unclear. This CDR3 comprises 14 residues. Germline-derived CDR1 and CDR2 are MNHEY and SMNVEV (reference sequence). The V and J ends lost 3 bases and 2 bases respectively, with 11 bases between them. In nucleotides, the CDR3 is TGTGCCAGCAGTTTTAACAGTAACCCCTACGAGCAGTACTTC. Translated: CASSFNSNPYEQYF.

This clonotype was picked up a small number of times. The chain carries TRBV11-2 and TRBJ1-2; D might be TRBD1 (6 bases). The CDR3 has 14 amino acids. Germline CDR1 reads SGHAT; CDR2 reads FQNNGV. V shed 1 base and J shed 7 bases, with 13 bases lying between them. CDR3 DNA sequence: TGTGCCAGCAGCTTAGCCGGAGGGGGTCGTGGCTACACCTTC. It is translated as CASSLAGGGRGYTF. Drawing the rest from reference TRBV11-2 and TRBJ1-2, the complete variable domain is EAGVAQSPRYKIIEKRQSVAFWCNPISGHATLYWYQQILGQGPKLLIQFQNNGVVDDSQLPKDRFSAERLKGVDSTLKIQPAKLEDSAVYLCASSLAGGGRGYTFGSGTRLTVV.

This clonotype was recorded at least ten times. The chain is built from TRBV5-1 and TRBJ1-2, with 7 bases identical to TRBD1. The germline V gene encodes CDR1 SGHRS and CDR2 YFSETQ. The CDR3 runs 15 residues. Trimming took 4 bases from V and 2 from J; bases not matched to a gene: 8. CDR3 in DNA: TGCGCCAGCAGCAGCGGGACAGCGACGAACTATGGCTACACCTTC. It translates to CASSSGTATNYGYTF.

The chain joins TRBV20-1 to TRBJ2-1; D ambiguous. CDR1 is DFQATT and CDR2 is SNEGSKA in the germline V gene (reference sequence). V lost 8 bases to trimming and J lost 6 bases, with 17 bases between them. The CDR3 contains 13 residues. CDR3 in DNA: TGCAGTACAATGACACTTTTGAGCAATGAGCAGTTCTTC. This translates into CSTMTLLSNEQFF.

Many counts were recorded for this clonotype. This chain links TRBV23-1 with TRBJ2-7; 8 bases agree with TRBD1. TRBV23-1 is marked as an open reading frame, function uncertain. The CDR3 is 12 residues long. Trimming at V came to 6 bases and at J to 4 bases, leaving 2 bases not matched to a gene. The CDR3 DNA reads as TGCGCCAGCAGGAGGACAGGGTACGAGCAGTACTTC. It encodes CASRRTGYEQYF.

The V and J genes are TRBV7-9 and TRBJ1-1, with D hard to call. Germline CDR1 reads SEHNR; CDR2 reads FQNEAQ (reference sequence). The CDR3 contains 13 residues. V was clipped by 2 bases and J by 2 bases, with 6 bases between them. CDR3 loop: CASSLSVNTEAFF. The CDR3 region has the DNA TGTGCCAGCAGCTTAAGTGTCAACACTGAAGCTTTCTTT.

This clonotype came up a few times. The V gene is TRBV7-2, the J gene TRBJ1-2; 7 bases are shared with TRBD1. CDR1 and CDR2 (germline): SGHTA, FQGNSA. V was clipped by 5 bases and J by 8 bases; unmatched bases: 14. CDR3 size: 15 residues. DNA of the CDR3: TGTGCCAGCAGCCGAACCACAGGGGCTCCCAGGGGCTACACCTTC. Translating gives CASSRTTGAPRGYTF. Using reference TRBV7-2 and TRBJ1-2 for the parts outside the CDR3, the full variable domain is GAGVSQSPSNKVTEKGKDVELRCDPISGHTALYWYRQSLGQGLEFLIYFQGNSAPDKSGLPSDRFSAERTGGSVSTLTIQRTQQEDSAVYLCASSRTTGAPRGYTFGSGTRLTVV.